Presented here are 16 T cell receptor beta chains from one specimen sequenced in a study of CD8 T cells in ankylosing spondylitis (dated by TCRdb to about 2017). Libraries were built with 5' RACE. Instrument on record: Illumina HiSeq 2500. In TCRdb, the public reads were trimmed at Q25 with fastp and aligned with MiXCR, with productive beta chains retained. When rows share a CDR3 protein, they turn into one entry using the most common DNA and genes. For this sample the table gives 250,000 to 400,000 distinct CDR3 sequences, of which about 9.9% were detected only once. Of the sample, roughly 9% is held by the ten largest clones. Material for sequencing was blood, either unsorted or a sorted T cell fraction (not recorded which). The receptors derive from a female donor with ankylosing spondylitis or in good health (not recorded which).

This clonotype has a handful of counts. This chain connects TRBV2 to TRBJ2-5; TRBD1 matches 8 bases. The CDR3 runs 14 residues. The V gene's germline CDR1 is SNHLY and CDR2 FYNNEI. With V trimmed by 5 bases and J by 3 bases, 5 bases remained unmatched. The chain's CDR3 is CASSQQGGEETQYF. Written as DNA, the CDR3 is TGTGCCAGCAGTCAACAGGGGGGAGAAGAGACCCAGTACTTC. Complete variable domain (other parts from reference TRBV2 and TRBJ2-5): EPEVTQTPSHQVTQMGQEVILRCVPISNHLYFYWYRQILGQKVEFLVSFYNNEISEKSEIFDDQFSVERPDGSNFTLKIRSTKLEDSAMYFCASSQQGGEETQYFGPGTRLLVL.

In its sample, this clonotype was seen many times. V is TRBV2 and J is TRBJ2-7, with D possibly being TRBD1 (6 bases). This CDR3 is built from 12 residues. V lost 7 bases and J 3 bases, leaving 10 bases between the germline ends. Germline-derived CDR1 and CDR2 are SNHLY and FYNNEI. The CDR3 DNA is TGTGCCAGCACCCGGACAGTCTACGAGCAGTACTTC. Translation gives CASTRTVYEQYF.

This clonotype was seen a few times. The chain uses TRBV19 and TRBJ2-1; possible D gene TRBD1, 6 bases. The CDR3 spans 12 residues. V was pared by 4 bases and J by 6 bases, with 7 bases between. CDR1 and CDR2 from the germline V gene are LNHDA and SQIVND (reference sequence). For the CDR3, the DNA is TGTGCCAGTAGTAACAGGGTCAATGAGCAGTTCTTC. This sequence encodes CASSNRVNEQFF.

This clonotype came up many times. The genes are TRBV5-1 and TRBJ2-7; 8 bases line up with TRBD1. This CDR3 is built from 20 residues. Trimming took 3 bases from V and 0 from J; bases not matched to a gene: 20. CDR1 SGHRS and CDR2 YFSETQ come from the germline V gene. CDR3: CASSSDTWGQVHRDSYEQYF. The DNA for the CDR3 is TGCGCCAGCAGCTCGGACACGTGGGGACAGGTCCATCGGGACTCCTACGAGCAGTACTTC. Full variable domain (rest looked up from reference TRBV5-1 and TRBJ2-7): KAGVTQTPRYLIKTRGQQVTLSCSPISGHRSVSWYQQTPGQGLQFLFEYFSETQRNKGNFPGRFSGRQFSNSRSEMNVSTLELGDSALYLCASSSDTWGQVHRDSYEQYFGPGTRLTVT.

In this sample, this clonotype turned up many times. The rearrangement joins TRBV5-8 to TRBJ2-2, with D unresolved. Germline CDR1 and CDR2: SGHTS and YDEGEE. The V end was cut by 2 bases, the J end by 5 bases, with 19 bases between. This CDR3 is 17 amino acids long. The CDR3 DNA follows: TGTGCCAGCAGCTTTACGGATGCGGCCTTAGGAACCGGGGAGCTGTTTTTT. It codes for CASSFTDAALGTGELFF.

Concerning this clonotype itself: A clone one base away is much larger, so this may be a read error. This chain links TRBV5-1 with TRBJ2-2, with a possible D match to TRBD2 (5 bases). This CDR3 is 15 amino acids long. CDR1 SGHRS and CDR2 YFSETQ come from the germline V gene. The CDR3 loop is CASSLGSRTSGKLFF. The DNA of the CDR3 is TGCGCCAGCAGCCTGGGGTCAAGGACTTCCGGGAAGCTGTTTTTT.

There are many counts of this clonotype. Here the CDR3 reads CASSWQGQETQYF. The CDR3 DNA sequence: TGTGCCAGCAGCTGGCAGGGGCAAGAGACCCAGTACTTC. V gene TRBV5-5 combines with J gene TRBJ2-5; D may be TRBD1 (6 bases). CDR1 SGHKS and CDR2 YYEKEE come from the germline V gene (reference sequence). The CDR3 totals 13 residues. The V end lost 3 bases, the J end lost 2 bases, and 8 bases lay between the germline ends.

Ten or more counts support this clonotype. The chain links TRBV6-6 to TRBJ2-7, with D hard to call. The V gene's germline CDR1 is MNHNY and CDR2 SVGAGI (reference sequence). The CDR3 is made up of 12 amino acids. V dropped 6 bases and J dropped 2 bases, with 8 bases sitting between them. Here the CDR3 DNA reads TGTGCCAGCAGGAGGTCAACCTACGAGCAGTACTTC. It yields the protein CASRRSTYEQYF.

This clonotype occurred many times. The V and J genes are TRBV24-1 and TRBJ2-2; TRBD1 might be the D (6 bases). Trimming shortened V by 1 base and J by 3 bases, and 8 bases separated the two germline ends. CDR3 length equals 15 residues. Germline lookup yields CDR1 KGHDR and CDR2 SFDVKD. CDR3 sequence: CATSDLQGDTGELFF. The CDR3 DNA follows: TGTGCCACCAGTGATTTACAGGGAGACACCGGGGAGCTGTTTTTT.

The rearrangement links TRBV20-1 to TRBJ2-7, with D unresolved. The CDR3 length is 13 residues. V gave up 4 bases and J gave up 3 bases, with 13 bases separating them. Germline assignment: CDR1 DFQATT and CDR2 SNEGSKA (reference sequence). CDR3: CSANRAPFYEQYF. CDR3 bases: TGCAGTGCTAACCGGGCGCCCTTCTACGAGCAGTACTTC.

This rearrangement joins TRBV6-5 to TRBJ1-5, with D tentatively TRBD1 (5 bases). This CDR3 is 15 amino acids long. CDR1 MNHEY and CDR2 SVGAGI come from the germline V gene. V lost 2 bases to trimming and J lost 5 bases, with 13 bases between them. The CDR3 protein is CASSYGGWPDQPQHF. The CDR3 nucleotides read TGTGCCAGCAGTTACGGGGGATGGCCCGATCAGCCCCAGCATTTT.

This clonotype appeared many times. The rearrangement uses TRBV12-3 or TRBV12-4 and TRBJ2-1, with 9 bases lining up with TRBD2. The length of the CDR3 is 16 residues. Unmatched junction bases numbered 3, after V lost 2 bases and J lost 1 base. CDR3 sequence (DNA): TGTGCCAGCAGTTTATCAAGCGGGAGGTCCTACAATGAGCAGTTCTTC. Translated: CASSLSSGRSYNEQFF.

Many counts were recorded for this clonotype. The rearrangement uses TRBV28 and TRBJ2-7; D remains ambiguous. This CDR3 is 11 amino acids long. The germline V gene has CDR1 MDHEN and CDR2 SYDVKM. The V gene lost 2 bases and the J gene lost 6 bases, with 5 bases spanning the gap. CDR3 DNA: TGTGCCAGCAGTTTAGAGAGCGAGCAGTACTTC. The encoded protein is CASSLESEQYF.

This clonotype has only one observation. The CDR3 end shows no conserved phenylalanine or tryptophan, and so a read error is likely. This chain connects TRBV4-1 to TRBJ2-7; 9 bases are a match to TRBD2. Germline trimming cut 1 base from V and 3 bases from J; bases unmatched to any gene: 7. This CDR3 region has 16 residues. CDR1 and CDR2 from the germline V gene are MGHRA and YSYEKL. The CDR3 DNA reads as TGCGCCAGCAGCCAAGTTGGGCTAGCGGGAAACTACGAGCAGTACTTA. Its translation: CASSQVGLAGNYEQYL.

This clonotype has a count of ten or more. The chain joins TRBV20-1 to TRBJ2-1, with D perhaps matching TRBD2 (5 bases). This CDR3 region has 13 residues. Germline V lookup: CDR1 DFQATT, CDR2 SNEGSKA (reference sequence). Deletions cut 6 bases from V and 0 bases from J, with 9 bases between. Here the CDR3 reads CSAGLASYNEQFF. In nucleotides, the CDR3 is TGCAGTGCCGGACTGGCCTCCTACAATGAGCAGTTCTTC.

This clonotype was seen only a few times. The chain has TRBV3-1 and TRBJ2-3, with D tentatively TRBD2 (5 bases). Germline values: CDR1 LGHDT, CDR2 YNNKEL (reference sequence). V was clipped by 4 bases and J by 8 bases, with 10 bases between them. The CDR3 covers 12 residues. CDR3 amino acids: CASSLLEGTQYF. CDR3 sequence (DNA): TGTGCCAGCAGCCTACTAGAAGGTACGCAGTATTTT.